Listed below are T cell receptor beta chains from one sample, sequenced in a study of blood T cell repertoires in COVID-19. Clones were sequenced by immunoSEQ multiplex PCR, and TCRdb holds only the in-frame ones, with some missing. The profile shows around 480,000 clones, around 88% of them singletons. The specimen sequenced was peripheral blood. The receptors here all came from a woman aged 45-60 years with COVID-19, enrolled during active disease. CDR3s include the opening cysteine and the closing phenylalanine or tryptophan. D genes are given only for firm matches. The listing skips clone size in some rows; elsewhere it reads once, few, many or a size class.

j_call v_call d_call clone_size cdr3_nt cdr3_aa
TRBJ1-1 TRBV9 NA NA TGTGCCAGCAGTCCAGGGTCCGAAGCTTTCTTT CASSPGSEAFF
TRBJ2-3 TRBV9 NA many TGTGCCAGCAGCGTAAACTCAGATACGCAGTATTTT CASSVNSDTQYF
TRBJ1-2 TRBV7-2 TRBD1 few TGTGCCAGCAGCTTTCTGACAGGACAGGATTCTAACTATGGCTACACCTTC CASSFLTGQDSNYGYTF
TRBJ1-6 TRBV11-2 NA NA TGTGCCAGCAGCCTGCGGGGACGCTCCTATAATTCACCCCTCCACTTT CASSLRGRSYNSPLHF
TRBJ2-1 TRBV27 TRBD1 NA TGTGCCAGCAGTTACGACAGGGCAATCGGCAATGAGCAGTTCTTC CASSYDRAIGNEQFF
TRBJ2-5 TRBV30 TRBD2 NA TGTGCCTGGAGTGTTTCGGGCGGGGGCCAAGAGACCCAGTACTTC CAWSVSGGGQETQYF
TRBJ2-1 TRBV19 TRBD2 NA TGTGCCAGTAGTATCCCGACTAGCGGGGCCCTCAATGAGCAGTTCTTC CASSIPTSGALNEQFF
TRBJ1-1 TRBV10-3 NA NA TGTGCCATCAGTGACAAAGGGACACCGAACACTGAAGCTTTCTTT CAISDKGTPNTEAFF
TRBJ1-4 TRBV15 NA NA TGTGCCACCAGCAGTGGGAGGGGGGGGAAAACTAATGAAAAACTGTTTTTT CATSSGRGGKTNEKLFF
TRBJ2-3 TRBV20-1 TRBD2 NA TGCAGTGTTAGTCCATCGGGGGGGTCCCTCACAGATACGCAGTATTTT CSVSPSGGSLTDTQYF
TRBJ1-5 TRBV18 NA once TGTGCCAGCTCACCATCAGGGGGCAATCAGCCCCAGCATTTT CASSPSGGNQPQHF
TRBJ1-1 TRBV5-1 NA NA TGCGCCAGCAGCGTCGTTACAGGGTCTAACACTGAAGCTTTCTTT CASSVVTGSNTEAFF
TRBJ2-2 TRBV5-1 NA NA TGCGCCAGCGTTGGAGGTGGGGAGCTGTTTTTT CASVGGGELFF
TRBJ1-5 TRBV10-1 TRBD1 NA TGCGCCAGCCCTCCCCAGGGGGCCGATCAGCCCCAGCATTTT CASPPQGADQPQHF
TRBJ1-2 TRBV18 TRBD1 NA TGTGCCAGCTCACCACCAACGACAGGGGACTATGGCTACACCTTC CASSPPTTGDYGYTF
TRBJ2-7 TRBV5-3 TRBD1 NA TGTGCCAGAAGCGGGACAGGGGACTACGAGCAGTACTTC CARSGTGDYEQYF
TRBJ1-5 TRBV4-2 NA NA TGTGCCAGCGGAACAGGGTCCAATCAGCCCCAGCATTTT CASGTGSNQPQHF
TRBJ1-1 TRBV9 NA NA TGTGCCAGCAGCGTAGGAACAGTGAACACTGAAGCTTTCTTT CASSVGTVNTEAFF
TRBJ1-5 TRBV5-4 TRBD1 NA TGTGCCAGCAGTCTGGACAGGAATCAGCCCCAGCATTTT CASSLDRNQPQHF
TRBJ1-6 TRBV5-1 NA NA TGCGCCAGCAGCTTGGGGGGGCTCCTGTCACCCCTCCACTTT CASSLGGLLSPLHF
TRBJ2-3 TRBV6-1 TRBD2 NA TGTGCCAGCAGTGAAAGGATAGCGGGTTATAGCACAGATACGCAGTATTTT CASSERIAGYSTDTQYF
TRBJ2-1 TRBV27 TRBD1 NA TGTGCCAGCACCCACCGGACAGGGGGGAGTGAGCAGTTCTTC CASTHRTGGSEQFF
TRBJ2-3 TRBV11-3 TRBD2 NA TGTGCCAGCAGCCGTGGGGGACTAGCGCCAGATACGCAGTATTTT CASSRGGLAPDTQYF
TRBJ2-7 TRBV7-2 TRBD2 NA TGTGCCAGCAGCTTCGTTGCGGGGGCCTACGAGCAGTACTTC CASSFVAGAYEQYF
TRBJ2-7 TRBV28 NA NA TGTGCCAGCAGCCGACAGGTCACTTCCTACGAGCAGTACTTC CASSRQVTSYEQYF
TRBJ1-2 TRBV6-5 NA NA TGTGCCAGCAGTCCGCGCTCTAACTATGGCTACACCTTC CASSPRSNYGYTF
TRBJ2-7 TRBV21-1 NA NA TGTGCCAGCAGCAAATTGCTAGCGGGGGGGCCAAGGTCCTACGAGCAGTACTTC CASSKLLAGGPRSYEQYF
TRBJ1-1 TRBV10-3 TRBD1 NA TGTGCCATCAGTGATAAGGGACAGGGGACGACTGAAGCTTTCTTT CAISDKGQGTTEAFF
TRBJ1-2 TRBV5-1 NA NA TGCGCCAGCAGCTTGTATTGGAAGACCTCAGAACGGGACTATGGCTACACCTTC CASSLYWKTSERDYGYTF
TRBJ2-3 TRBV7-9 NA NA TGTGCCAGCAGCTTTTCTCTGCGAGTGGTCCGCACAGATACGCAGTATTTT CASSFSLRVVRTDTQYF
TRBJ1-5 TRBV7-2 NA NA TGTGCCAGTAGACAGAATAGCAATCAGCCCCAGCATTTT CASRQNSNQPQHF
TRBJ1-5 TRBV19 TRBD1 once TGTGCCAGTAGTATAGTGCAGGGGGCGCCAGGACAGCCCCAGCATTTT CASSIVQGAPGQPQHF
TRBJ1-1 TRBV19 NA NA TGTGCCAGTAGTATTAGGGAGTATTACACTGAAGCTTTCTTT CASSIREYYTEAFF
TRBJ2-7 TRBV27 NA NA TGTGCCAGCAGTTTAGTTAGCGCCAGTTCCTACGAGCAGTACTTC CASSLVSASSYEQYF
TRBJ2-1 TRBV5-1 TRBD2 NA TGCGCCAGCAGCTTGGTGACTAGCGGGGGGGCAGATGAGCAGTTCTTC CASSLVTSGGADEQFF
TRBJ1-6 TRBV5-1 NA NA TGCGCCAGCAGCTTGGCCGGGTATAATTCACCCCTCCACTTT CASSLAGYNSPLHF
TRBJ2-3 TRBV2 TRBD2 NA TGTGCCAGCAGTGAACTACTAGCGGGGGGCACAGATACGCAGTATTTT CASSELLAGGTDTQYF
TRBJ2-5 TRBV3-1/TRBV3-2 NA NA TGTGCCAGCAGCCAAGAAGTCCGGGAGACCCAGTACTTC CASSQEVRETQYF
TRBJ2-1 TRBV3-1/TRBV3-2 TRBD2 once TGTGCCAGCAGCCAAGATCTTGGGGAGCGGGGGCCGGGAACGAATGAGCAGTTCTTC CASSQDLGERGPGTNEQFF
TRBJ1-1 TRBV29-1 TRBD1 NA TGCAGCGTGCGACAGGGGACGGTCACTGAAGCTTTCTTT CSVRQGTVTEAFF
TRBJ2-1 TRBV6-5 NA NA TGTGCCAGCGGAAGGGGGACGTACAATGAGCAGTTCTTC CASGRGTYNEQFF
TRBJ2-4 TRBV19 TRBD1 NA TGTGCCAGTAGTATAGGGGGAGACAGGGGGAGGAACATTCAGTACTTC CASSIGGDRGRNIQYF
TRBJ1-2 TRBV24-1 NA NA TGTGCCACCAGTTATGGGGGGGGATATGGCTACACCTTC CATSYGGGYGYTF
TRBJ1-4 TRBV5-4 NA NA TGTGCCAGCAGCTTGAATCAGGCGGACTGGTTTTTT CASSLNQADWFF